This T cell receptor beta chain was retrieved from a study of blood T cell repertoires in COVID-19. Study context: Samples of COVID-19 (acute and convalescent) were obtained from the United States, Italy and Spain. T cells, B-cell-depleted T cells, or PBMCs provided the cDNA or gDNA that served as material.

The CDR3 spans 13 residues. The ends lost 10 bases at V and 7 bases at J; junction bases unmatched: 6. Germline V gene sequence: CDR1 ENHRY, CDR2 SYGVKD. In the original processing: Counts of nucleated cells, estimated from reference gene primer amplification, were obtained. Clones were read by immunoSEQ multiplex PCR, and TCRdb kept only the in-frame ones, dropping some. V, J and clone size derive from that table, while D and trimming were established from the DNA sequence. The sample has roughly 65,000 clones, 80% to 90% seen once. This TCR came from a man aged 80 or over with acute or convalescent COVID-19. This rearrangement joins TRBV10-3 to TRBJ1-4, with 10 bases identical to TRBD1. Sequenced input: peripheral blood. CDR3 amino acids: CASTRDRGEKLFF. The CDR3 DNA is TGTGCCAGTACCCGGGACAGGGGTGAAAAACTGTTTTTT.